What follows are 14 T cell receptor beta chains derived from one specimen sequenced in a study of neurological immune-mediated disorders. TCRdb reanalysed the 5' RACE reads using MiXCR and keeps one entry per CDR3 protein. The sample lists about 15,000 distinct CDR3 sequences, 3% to 4.5% occurring once. What was sequenced was CD8+ T cells from blood. These receptors all come from a woman between 40 and 55 years old in good health.

As to this clonotype: A much larger clone lies a single base off, so this may be a read error. V and J are TRBV5-5 and TRBJ2-7, with a weak D call TRBD2 (6 bases). Trimming removed 6 bases from V and 5 bases from J, with 27 bases in between. Germline CDR1 is SGHKS and CDR2 is YYEKEE (reference sequence). The CDR3 runs to 17 residues. CDR3 loop: CASTPGVFGACEDEQYF. In DNA form, the CDR3 reads TGTGCCAGCACACCGGGGGTTTTCGGTGCCTGTGAGGACGAGCAGTACTTC.

This clonotype has at least ten counts. J is TRBJ2-2 and V is TRBV14; D not certain. CDR1 SGHDN and CDR2 FVKESK come from the germline V gene. Trimming removed 0 bases at V and 3 bases at J, with 8 bases between. The CDR3 spans 15 residues. The CDR3 nucleotides read TGTGCCAGCAGCCAAGACAGCTTTTACACCGGGGAGCTGTTTTTT. It yields the protein CASSQDSFYTGELFF.

This clonotype came up many times. This chain uses TRBV12-3 or TRBV12-4 with TRBJ2-3; D gene unclear. CDR3 length: 14 residues. V was pared by 3 bases and J by 2 bases, with 9 bases between. The CDR3 DNA reads as TGTGCCAGCAGTTTCCGGGTAGACACAGATACGCAGTATTTT. Its translation: CASSFRVDTDTQYF.

This clonotype came up many times. The gene calls are TRBV7-8 and TRBJ2-1; TRBD2 agrees at 12 bases. With V trimmed by 2 bases and J by 7 bases, 6 bases remained unmatched. The CDR3 is 16 amino acids. Germline V gives CDR1 SGHVS, CDR2 FQNEAQ. This CDR3 is CASSLFGLAGLNEQFF. As DNA, the CDR3 is TGTGCCAGCAGCTTATTTGGACTAGCGGGATTAAATGAGCAGTTCTTC.

In its sample, this clonotype was seen many times. V usage is TRBV6-2 or TRBV6-3 and J usage is TRBJ2-7, with 8 bases identical to TRBD1. The V gene's germline CDR1 is MNHEY and CDR2 SVGEGT. The CDR3 has 14 amino acids. V shed 5 bases and J 2 bases; nucleotides not matched to a gene: 5. The CDR3 nucleotides read TGTGCCAGCAGTGGACCGGGACAGGCCTACGAGCAGTACTTC. Translating it yields CASSGPGQAYEQYF.

This clonotype was observed at least ten times. The rearrangement uses TRBV6-2 or TRBV6-3 and TRBJ2-1, with D unresolved. Trimming removed 3 bases from V and 10 bases from J, with 16 bases in between. The CDR3 is 14 amino acids. The germline V gene has CDR1 MNHEY and CDR2 SVGEGT. CDR3 region: CASSYNNQYDEQFF. For the CDR3, the DNA is TGTGCCAGCAGTTATAACAACCAGTACGACGAGCAGTTCTTC.

Ten or more counts support this clonotype. This sequence joins TRBV20-1 and TRBJ2-7; 12 bases are a match to TRBD2. The CDR3 loop spans 16 amino acids. The germline V gene has CDR1 DFQATT and CDR2 SNEGSKA (reference sequence). V shed 0 bases and J 7 bases; nucleotides not matched to a gene: 10. The CDR3: CSARDGTSGSEIEQYF. The CDR3 DNA is TGCAGTGCTAGAGACGGGACTAGCGGGTCGGAAATAGAGCAGTACTTC.

This clonotype has a count of ten or more. The V and J genes are TRBV20-1 and TRBJ1-5; D is undetermined. Germline V lookup: CDR1 DFQATT, CDR2 SNEGSKA (reference sequence). This CDR3 contains 16 residues. Between the trimmed V and J ends, which lost 0 bases and 9 bases, there was a span of 21 bases. CDR3 nucleotides: TGCAGTGCTAGAGATCGGTCCAGGCCCTTCCTAATGCCCCAGCATTTT. It specifies CSARDRSRPFLMPQHF.

This clonotype occurred many times. The chain combines TRBV9 with TRBJ1-5; D unclear. CDR3 length equals 13 residues. V gave up 4 bases and J gave up 4 bases, with 9 bases separating them. Germline loops: CDR1 SGDLS, CDR2 YYNGEE. For the CDR3, the DNA is TGTGCCAGCAGCCTCGACTATAATCAGCCCCAGCATTTT. Amino acid sequence: CASSLDYNQPQHF. Looking up the rest from reference TRBV9 and TRBJ1-5 gives the full variable domain: DSGVTQTPKHLITATGQRVTLRCSPRSGDLSVYWYQQSLDQGLQFLIQYYNGEERAKGNILERFSAQQFPDLHSELNLSSLELGDSALYFCASSLDYNQPQHFGDGTRLSIL.

This clonotype was seen ten or more times. Written as DNA, the CDR3 is TGTGCCAGCAGCCAAGATAGGGGCGCAGCGGATACGCAGTATTTT. Protein: CASSQDRGAADTQYF. The chain joins TRBV4-2 to TRBJ2-3; TRBD1 is a possible D gene (5 bases). Germline CDR1 reads LGHNA; CDR2 reads YNFKEQ. Trimming took 0 bases from V and 6 from J, leaving 13 bases between them. CDR3 length: 15 amino acids.

There are many counts of this clonotype. The V and J genes are TRBV7-9 and TRBJ2-7; 7 bases agree with TRBD1. This CDR3 is 14 amino acids long. Germline CDR1 SEHNR, CDR2 FQNEAQ (reference sequence). The V and J ends lost 4 bases and 2 bases, in that order; junction bases with no gene match: 5. The CDR3 DNA reads as TGTGCCAGCAGCTCCGGGACAGTAACCTACGAGCAGTACTTC. Translating gives CASSSGTVTYEQYF.

This clonotype was counted ten times or more. The CDR3 sequence is CASSLTQGGNQPQHF. CDR3 nucleotide sequence: TGTGCCAGCAGCCTTACCCAGGGGGGCAATCAGCCCCAGCATTTT. The V gene is TRBV7-8, the J gene TRBJ1-5, with TRBD1 matching over 7 bases. The germline gives CDR1 SGHVS, CDR2 FQNEAQ. CDR3 size: 15 residues. Trimming cost V 5 bases and J 2 bases; bases outside gene matches: 6.

This clonotype came up many times. This sequence joins TRBV12-3 or TRBV12-4 and TRBJ2-7; possibly TRBD2 for D (5 bases). V lost 6 bases, J lost 6 bases, and 18 bases lay in between. There are 14 residues in the CDR3. The CDR3 spells CASSPVRETGEQYF. The CDR3 nucleotides are TGTGCCAGCAGCCCCGTTCGGGAAACGGGCGAGCAGTACTTC.

This clonotype appeared many times. The chain combines TRBV27 with TRBJ1-4; D is unclear. V lost 5 bases and J lost 7, with 11 bases in between. The CDR3 is made up of 13 amino acids. The germline V gene encodes CDR1 MNHEY and CDR2 SMNVEV (reference sequence). CDR3 in amino acids: CASSPSMGEKLFF. The DNA of the CDR3 is TGTGCCAGCAGTCCCTCGATGGGTGAAAAACTGTTTTTT.